This record covers a single TCR beta chain. This entry is derived from a study of shared T cell receptors in the human thymus. Sequencing used immunoSEQ multiplex PCR; TCRdb keeps in-frame clones, though not all of them. Among 500,000 to 550,000 clones listed, approximately 80% were seen once. With V trimmed by 7 bases and J by 3 bases, 17 bases remained unmatched. Germline V gene data show CDR1 as SGHVS and CDR2 as FNYEAQ. The CDR3 has 17 residues. The data also belong to a second study, concerning human thymus T cells. That source reports: Corrective cardiac operations yielded the resected thymus tissue. Highly overlapping thymic repertoires among unrelated individuals were reported in related research.

Sequencing was done on a sample of thymocytes. The receptor was isolated from a boy under two years old with a congenital heart defect. V gene TRBV7-6 combines with J gene TRBJ1-1, with 7 nucleotides matching TRBD1. The CDR3 here is CASNVPPAGQRDTEAFF. CDR3 nucleotides: TGTGCCAGCAACGTCCCCCCCGCGGGACAGCGGGACACTGAAGCTTTCTTT.